This TCR beta chain was profiled in a study of cytomegalovirus exposure and HLA in healthy donors (dated by TCRdb to the late 2010s). Background on the whole study: In an earlier analysis of roughly 590 of the donors, 276 Gb of sequence data and just under 120 million unique TCR beta sequences from some 170 million T cells were reported. An early release that covered approximately 600 HLA-typed donors contained around 330 gigabases of sequencing data and approximately 85 million unique TCR sequences. The genetic ancestry cluster associated with self-reported Caucasian donors included 80% to 90% of the roughly 380 genotyped donors. The aim of the study was to test whether cataloging public T cell receptors could identify signatures of past pathogen exposure. Using immunosequencing, the study profiled T cell repertoires from fewer than 700 subjects and related those repertoires to cytomegalovirus serostatus. A separate validation cohort of roughly 110 different subjects was used in addition to the 666-subject first cohort. To predict cytomegalovirus infection status, the study combined high-throughput TCR immunosequencing, statistical association of individual TCRs with disease status, and machine learning. In a later analysis, previously published TCR beta repertoires from 666 donors were re-analyzed and high-resolution HLA genotyping was added so that TCR occurrence patterns could be studied. Rather than drawing on any new phenotypic data, the later analysis identified candidate immune exposures from TCR beta sequences and the way those sequences occurred across donors. An earlier analysis of 587 of the donors used high-throughput TCR beta sequencing to judge whether each TCR beta V gene segment behaved as functional or pseudogenic. Alongside the repertoire data, information on donor age, sex, ethnicity and CMV serostatus was compiled. A later genetic analysis took genome-wide SNP genotypes for about 65% of the 666 donors and used that subset as a discovery cohort. All discovery cohort repertoires had been generated on a single sequencing platform. Both class I and class II loci were covered by HLA typing, at four-digit resolution. The number of donors typed differed by locus, with roughly 629-640 for A, B, C, DRB1 and DQB1, 522 for DQA1, 600 to 610 for DPA1, and approximately 470 for DPB1. A few DR-DQ haplotypes were treated as single units for association and clustering because of strong linkage in the cohort. Across approximately 420 genotyped donors of the cohort, an average of roughly 230,000 unique TCR beta nucleotide sequences per donor were sequenced, and roughly 18% of those sequences were non-productive. General conclusions and limits of the study: The study gave a list of about 160 TCR beta chains associated with cytomegalovirus. Specific HLA alleles were associated with 18,000 or so TCR beta sequences at a false discovery rate of 0.05 in a later analysis. Presence/absence analyses assumed roughly uniform sequencing depth across donors, an assumption that may not hold. In a later analysis, HLA-associated TCR beta chains showed more clonal expansion and lower generation probabilities than non-associated chains that were equally common. A further reported finding was that TCR beta sequences accurately predicted the HLA-A and HLA-B alleles for most subjects in the first cohort. According to a later analysis, parvovirus B19, influenza, CMV and Epstein-Barr virus appeared linked to several top co-occurrence clusters. In a later analysis, the rate of TCR association differed among HLA loci, with DRB1 alleles having the most associated TCRs and HLA-C alleles having the fewest. In both the original and validation cohorts, the classifier was reported to diagnose cytomegalovirus status with high specificity and sensitivity. The earlier analysis of about 600 of the donors excluded some 16 rarely observed V segments, including chromosome 9 orphons, because counts were too low. The authors suggested that the approach could potentially be extended to other disease states and immunological phenotypes. Correlated functional status among segregating V segments might reflect linkage disequilibrium, but an unknown experimental factor could not be ruled out. In an earlier analysis of about 600 of the donors, most TCR beta V segments appeared in productive rearrangements about 87% or about 30% of the time, broadly matching IMGT annotations. A few of the identified cytomegalovirus-associated TCR beta chains were confirmed in vitro to be specific for cytomegalovirus antigens. A cluster of highly shared sequence variants was judged likely to be a technical artifact of the sequencing pipeline. Because some donors lacked HLA typing at each locus, the association tests relied only on the typed subset. The only immune exposure information available for the cohort was CMV serostatus. V-gene and J-gene trimming of TCR beta chains was associated with a missense DCLRE1C variant in a later genetic analysis, and the association was replicated in an independent cohort. Across donors, most TCR sequences were observed very rarely, whereas some public TCRs were present in many individuals. The 87-base-pair reads could not distinguish some IMGT-functional V segments, including TRBV6-2 and TRBV6-3, so those segments were excluded. Only TCR beta chains were sequenced in this cohort, and the absence of alpha or paired-chain data limited detectable features. In a later analysis, most CMV-associated TCR beta chains were found to appear HLA-restricted, with HLA associations seemingly driven largely by CMV exposure. A later genetic analysis reported fewer N-insertions in productive TCRs among donors in an Asian-associated ancestry cluster than the roughly 620-donor mean. Strong co-occurrence of HLA alleles, especially DR and DQ, made assigning TCR associations to individual alleles difficult.

From the germline V gene (reference sequence), CDR1 is LNHDA and CDR2 is SQIVND. The trim is 9 bases for V and 3 bases for J, with a gap of 11 bases between the germline ends. The CDR3 runs 12 residues from the cysteine to the phenylalanine. The sequence is cut down to CDR3 DNA, 36 bases in frame from base 1. Receptors were amplified or captured by the immunoSEQ multiplex PCR assay. The multiplex PCR relied on a mix of 60 forward primers for TCR Vbeta segments and 13 reverse primers for TCR Jbeta segments. A multiplex PCR assay on genomic DNA amplified the CDR3 region of rearranged TCR beta genes. On the Illumina HiSeq System, the amplified TCR beta libraries were sequenced as 87-base-pair reads. The authors processed their data as follows. A later analysis counted approximately 76 million unique TCR beta chains across the 666 repertoires, and 9.5 million to 11 million of these chains were shared by at least two donors. Raw reads were error-corrected and collapsed into unique sequences with a nearest-neighbor algorithm that merged closely related sequences to remove PCR and sequencing errors. CDR3 sequences were aligned to IMGT reference sequences to assign V, D and J gene segments. For a sequence to be retained, a match of at least six nucleotides to both a V gene segment and a J gene segment was required. Rearrangements were called productive when the CDR3 lacked stop codons and stayed in frame with V and J; all others were non-productive. CDR3 was defined according to IMGT convention as the region running from the second conserved V-encoded cysteine to the conserved J-encoded phenylalanine. Sequences without an unambiguous match to a single V gene segment were excluded from the earlier analysis of 500 to 700 of the donors. In an earlier analysis of approximately 550 of the donors, V segments were called functional above 56.7% productive rearrangements and were called segregating when the between-donor standard deviation exceeded 5%. A statistical classification framework was built for diagnosing cytomegalovirus status from the catalog of TCR beta chain sequences. V and J gene assignment, in a later analysis, came from comparing TCR nucleotide sequences with IMGT/GENE-DB human TR gene sequences. A later analysis assigned CDR3 sequences and most-parsimonious VDJ recombination scenarios with the TCRdist pipeline. In a later analysis, each TCR beta chain was defined by its CDR3 amino acid sequence together with its V-gene family, and reads lacking a unique V-gene family were excluded. To address suspected cross-contamination and a sequencing artifact, a later analysis removed roughly 580 highly shared, low-generation-probability nucleotide sequences. A later analysis calculated a clonal expansion index for each public chain from normalized within-repertoire ranks of inferred template counts. In a later analysis, generation probabilities were computed with a VDJ recombination model fitted to out-of-frame rearrangements, and the resulting probabilities were checked against IGoR. In a later analysis, TCR-TCR, TCR-HLA and TCR-CMV co-occurrence was scored with hypergeometric tests, and a repertoire-size bias correction was applied to TCR pairs. False discovery rates were estimated in a later analysis by permuting HLA or CMV assignments 20 times. In a later analysis, co-occurring TCRs were grouped using DBSCAN, and TCRdist sequence similarity was added for clustering within HLA-allele-positive subsets. For co-occurrence clustering, repertoires with fewer than 30,000 or more than 120,000 public chains were excluded, along with 5 or 6 repertoires with anomalous nucleotide sharing. Sourced from immuneACCESS, this table was stored by TCRdb with only in-frame sequences that have V and J called. A share of the clones is absent; for the studies checked, an unresolved V gene accounts for under half, and the remainder has no known explanation. The D gene and trimming were derived from the DNA, and the V and J assignments and clone size from that table. The sample profile shows tens of thousands of clones; roughly nine tenths of them were found once. The ten largest clones add up to less than 1.6% of the sample.

The cohort comprised fewer than 750 healthy bone marrow donors. At the time of sampling, all cohort members were nominally healthy, though unrecorded immune exposures were likely present. The donor tested CMV seropositive and was one of the 289 seropositive cohort members. Each donor provided a peripheral blood sample, and peripheral blood mononuclear cells were used for TCR beta sequencing. Genomic DNA was extracted from the blood cell samples with the Qiagen DNeasy Blood Extraction Kit. This clone was observed once. Its specific antigen is unknown. No much larger clone exists at a distance of one base, and base qualities are not known.

Input material: PBMCs. The chain was built from TRBV19 and TRBJ1-1; confidence is insufficient to name the D gene. The TCR comes from a man aged 30 to 39 in good health and CMV-seropositive. Read as DNA, the sequence is TGTGCCAGCATGAGGTGGGACACTGAAGCTTTCTTT. Translated, it gives CASMRWDTEAFF.